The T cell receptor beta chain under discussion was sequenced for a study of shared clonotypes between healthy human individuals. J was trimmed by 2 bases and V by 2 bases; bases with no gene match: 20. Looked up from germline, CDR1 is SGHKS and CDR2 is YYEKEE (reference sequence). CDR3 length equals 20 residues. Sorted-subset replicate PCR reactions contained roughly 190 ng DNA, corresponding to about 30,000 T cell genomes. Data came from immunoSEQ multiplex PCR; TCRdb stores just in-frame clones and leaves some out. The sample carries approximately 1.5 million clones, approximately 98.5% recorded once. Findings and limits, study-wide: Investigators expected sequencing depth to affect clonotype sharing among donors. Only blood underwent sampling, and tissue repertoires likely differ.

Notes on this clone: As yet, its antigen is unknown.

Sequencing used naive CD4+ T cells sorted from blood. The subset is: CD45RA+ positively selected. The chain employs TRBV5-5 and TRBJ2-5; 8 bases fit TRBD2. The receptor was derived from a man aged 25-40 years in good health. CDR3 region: CASSLIGSRGGTRLQETQYF. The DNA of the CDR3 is TGTGCCAGCAGCTTAATCGGGTCTCGGGGGGGAACTCGGCTTCAAGAGACCCAGTACTTC. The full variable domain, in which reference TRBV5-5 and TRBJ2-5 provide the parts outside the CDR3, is DAGVTQSPTHLIKTRGQQVTLRCSPISGHKSVSWYQQVLGQGPQFIFQYYEKEERGRGNFPDRFSARQFPNYSSELNVNALLLGDSALYLCASSLIGSRGGTRLQETQYFGPGTRLLVL.